These 27 T cell receptor beta chains were sequenced from one sample in a study of cytomegalovirus exposure and HLA in healthy donors. TCRdb's copy holds only in-frame clones and misses some; the assay was immunoSEQ multiplex PCR. This repertoire shows about 130,000 clones, roughly 87% found once; its top ten account for around 9%. The sequenced material came from PBMCs. These receptor sequences come from a woman between 18 and 29 years old in good health and CMV-seropositive.

This sequence joins TRBV4-1 and TRBJ2-2, with a weak D call TRBD2 (5 bases). With 2 bases removed from V and 7 bases from J, the gap between germline ends came to 11 bases. CDR1 and CDR2 (germline): MGHRA, YSYEKL. The CDR3 totals 14 residues. For the CDR3, the DNA is TGCGCCAGCAGCCAACCACTAGAGGTCGGGGAGCTGTTTTTT. It is translated as CASSQPLEVGELFF.

This chain joins TRBV4-3 and TRBJ2-1, with 7 positions matching TRBD1. V shed 3 bases, J shed 1 base, and the junction held 9 bases outside the gene matches. The CDR3 is 17 amino acids. Looked up from germline, CDR1 is LGHNA and CDR2 is YSLEER. The CDR3 region has the DNA TGCGCCAGCAGCCAGACACAGGGGTCTTATTCCTACAATGAGCAGTTCTTC. Amino acid sequence: CASSQTQGSYSYNEQFF.

The chain uses TRBV7-9 and TRBJ2-3, with D tentatively TRBD2 (6 bases). CDR3 length: 15 amino acids. Trimming took 3 bases from V and 0 from J, leaving 10 bases between them. CDR1 is SEHNR, CDR2 FQNEAQ, per germline (reference sequence). DNA for the CDR3: TGTGCCAGCAGCTTGTTCGGGGGAAGCACAGATACGCAGTATTTT. It encodes CASSLFGGSTDTQYF.

The V and J genes are TRBV29-1 and TRBJ2-3; D perhaps matches TRBD1 (6 bases). Germline lookup yields CDR1 SQVTM and CDR2 ANQGSEA. The length of the CDR3 is 13 residues. The V gene lost 4 bases and the J gene lost 3 bases, with 11 bases spanning the gap. CDR3 sequence reads: CSVVQGWTDTQYF. DNA of the CDR3: TGCAGCGTTGTACAGGGATGGACAGATACGCAGTATTTT.

The count of this clone is one. The rearrangement links TRBV20-1 to TRBJ2-1, with D unresolved. CDR1 DFQATT and CDR2 SNEGSKA come from the germline V gene (reference sequence). V was pared by 0 bases and J by 12 bases, with 6 bases between. This CDR3 is 10 amino acids long. CDR3 sequence: CSARETLQFF. DNA of the CDR3: TGCAGTGCTAGAGAGACTCTGCAGTTCTTC.

V gene TRBV7-3 combines with J gene TRBJ2-3; D gene uncertain. V lost 4 bases and J 2 bases, leaving 7 bases between the germline ends. The CDR3 consists of 13 residues. The germline V gene has CDR1 SGHTA and CDR2 FQGTGA. This CDR3 reads CASSSRYTDTQYF. DNA for the CDR3: TGTGCCAGCAGCTCCCGCTACACAGATACGCAGTATTTT. Filled out from reference TRBV7-3 and TRBJ2-3, the complete variable domain reads GAGVSQTPSNKVTEKGKYVELRCDPISGHTALYWYRQSLGQGPEFLIYFQGTGAADDSGLPNDRFFAVRPEGSVSTLKIQRTERGDSAVYLCASSSRYTDTQYFGPGTRLTVL.

V usage is TRBV7-2 and J usage is TRBJ2-1; 9 nucleotides agree with TRBD1. CDR3 length: 15 residues. Unmatched junction bases numbered 6, after V lost 5 bases and J lost 4 bases. Germline lookup yields CDR1 SGHTA and CDR2 FQGNSA. The CDR3 spells CASSPDRGFYNEQFF. In DNA, the CDR3 is TGTGCCAGCAGCCCCGACAGGGGGTTTTACAATGAGCAGTTCTTC.

The gene calls are TRBV30 and TRBJ1-5; D perhaps matches TRBD1 (5 bases). Trimming took off 0 bases at V and 5 bases at J, with 14 bases between the two ends. CDR1 and CDR2 (germline): GTSNPN, SVGIG (reference sequence). The CDR3 contains 15 residues. CDR3 sequence reads: CAWSVRGASYQPQHF. The CDR3 coding sequence is TGTGCCTGGAGTGTACGCGGGGCTTCCTATCAGCCCCAGCATTTT.

The chain joins TRBV9 to TRBJ2-5; 10 bases are a match to TRBD1. Germline CDR1 and CDR2: SGDLS and YYNGEE. This CDR3 has 17 residues. Germline trimming cut 4 bases from V and 5 bases from J; bases unmatched to any gene: 14. This CDR3 is CASSPRPGTGERETQYF. The CDR3 DNA reads as TGTGCCAGCAGCCCCCGTCCCGGGACAGGGGAAAGGGAGACCCAGTACTTC.

CDR3 in DNA: TGTGCCAGCGGTCAGGGGGGTGCCGAGCAGTACTTC. Its translation is CASGQGGAEQYF. The V and J genes are TRBV7-2 and TRBJ2-7; D may be TRBD1 (7 bases). Trimming shortened V by 8 bases and J by 6 bases, and 14 bases separated the two germline ends. CDR3 length: 12 amino acids. Germline V lookup: CDR1 SGHTA, CDR2 FQGNSA.

This rearrangement joins TRBV27 to TRBJ2-7; TRBD2 matches at 7 bases. J gave up 6 bases and V 5 bases, and 10 bases lay outside the gene matches. Per germline, CDR1 MNHEY and CDR2 SMNVEV (reference sequence). This CDR3 region has 14 residues. CDR3 nucleotide sequence: TGTGCCAGCAGTCCCCGGGGGGTCCGAGTCGAGCAGTACTTC. Protein: CASSPRGVRVEQYF.

The V gene is TRBV4-1, the J gene TRBJ2-1, with a weak D call TRBD1 (6 bases). The CDR3 loop spans 13 amino acids. Germline V gene sequence: CDR1 MGHRA, CDR2 YSYEKL. Trimming pared 7 bases from V and 7 bases from J, leaving 14 bases between. The CDR3 DNA follows: TGCGCCAGCAAAGACCCGGGGACAAATGAGCAGTTCTTC. This codes for CASKDPGTNEQFF.

The rearrangement joins TRBV2 to TRBJ2-3; D remains unclear. This CDR3 contains 15 residues. CDR1 and CDR2 (germline): SNHLY, FYNNEI. Trimming removed 8 bases at V and 6 bases at J, with 21 bases between. This chain's CDR3 is CASGRKLMTGDTQYF. CDR3 sequence (DNA): TGTGCCAGCGGCCGAAAACTGATGACCGGGGATACGCAGTATTTT.

V usage is TRBV6-6 and J usage is TRBJ2-7; 7 nucleotides agree with TRBD2. V trimming: 2 bases; J trimming: 3 bases; junction bases outside the gene matches: 7. CDR1 and CDR2 (germline): MNHNY, SVGAGI (reference sequence). This CDR3 has 15 residues. The CDR3 DNA sequence: TGTGCCAGCAGTTACCTGGGGGAGCGGGGCTACGAGCAGTACTTC. Protein product: CASSYLGERGYEQYF.

The V gene is TRBV28, the J gene TRBJ1-2, with D possibly matching TRBD1 (6 bases). Germline V gives CDR1 MDHEN, CDR2 SYDVKM. CDR3 length equals 16 residues. Trimming removed 4 bases at V and 0 bases at J, with 15 bases between. CDR3 loop: CASSSFGTPANYGYTF. The CDR3 DNA sequence: TGTGCCAGCAGTTCCTTCGGGACACCCGCTAACTATGGCTACACCTTC.

This clone was seen once. The chain is built from TRBV19 and TRBJ1-5; 7 positions match TRBD1. Germline lookup yields CDR1 LNHDA and CDR2 SQIVND (reference sequence). With V trimmed by 1 base and J by 0 bases, 9 bases remained unmatched. The CDR3 has 18 amino acids. Written as DNA, the CDR3 is TGTGCCAGTAGTATAGCTCAGGGGGATTGGAATAGCAATCAGCCCCAGCATTTT. This codes for CASSIAQGDWNSNQPQHF.

This chain joins TRBV25-1 and TRBJ1-6; D may be TRBD1 (6 bases). The germline V gene has CDR1 MGHDK and CDR2 SYGVNS. V was shortened by 5 bases and J by 0 bases, with 14 bases between the two germline ends. The CDR3 is made up of 17 amino acids. The CDR3 loop reads CASSKGDASSYNSPLHF. The CDR3 DNA reads as TGTGCCAGCAGTAAGGGGGACGCCAGCTCCTATAATTCACCCCTCCACTTT. Variable domain in full (rest from reference TRBV25-1 and TRBJ1-6): EADIYQTPRYLVIGTGKKITLECSQTMGHDKMYWYQQDPGMELHLIHYSYGVNSTEKGDLSSESTVSRIRTEHFPLTLESARPSHTSQYLCASSKGDASSYNSPLHFGNGTRLTVT.

A single count supports this clone. The chain recombines TRBV5-1 with TRBJ2-2; weak D call: TRBD1 (5 bases). With 0 bases removed from V and 4 bases from J, the gap between germline ends came to 7 bases. From germline, CDR1 is SGHRS and CDR2 YFSETQ. The CDR3 length is 14 residues. The CDR3 sequence is CASSLDRSTGELFF. The CDR3 nucleotides are TGCGCCAGCAGCTTGGACAGGAGCACCGGGGAGCTGTTTTTT.

This rearrangement joins TRBV6-1 to TRBJ1-1, with TRBD1 as a possible D gene (5 bases). The CDR3 sequence is 15 residues long. The germline V and J ends were trimmed by 7 bases and 0 bases, with 15 bases remaining between them. Germline V gives CDR1 MNHNS, CDR2 SASEGT. The CDR3 sequence is CASMVGTEMNTEAFF. The CDR3 coding sequence is TGTGCCAGCATGGTAGGGACTGAAATGAACACTGAAGCTTTCTTT.

As concerns this clone: This same CDR3 is encoded by further DNA sequences in the sample. The genes are TRBV6-6 and TRBJ1-5; D may be TRBD1 (6 bases). Germline-derived CDR1 and CDR2 are MNHNY and SVGAGI (reference sequence). The germline V and J ends were trimmed by 0 bases and 4 bases, with 7 bases remaining between them. This CDR3 has 14 amino acids. Here the CDR3 DNA reads TGTGCCAGCAGTTACTCTCAGGGGAATCAGCCCCAGCATTTT. Translated, it gives CASSYSQGNQPQHF.

On this clone: This CDR3 is also generated by other DNA sequences in the sample. The genes are TRBV6-5 and TRBJ1-1; D gene ambiguous. V lost 6 bases to trimming and J lost 1 base, with 3 bases between them. This CDR3 region has 11 residues. The germline CDR1 and CDR2 sequences are MNHEY and SVGAGI. The DNA for the CDR3 is TGTGCCAGCAGCCGGAACACTGAAGCTTTCTTT. It is translated as CASSRNTEAFF.

The chain uses TRBV6-1 and TRBJ1-1, with a possible D match to TRBD1 (6 bases). Trimming took 4 bases from V and 4 from J, leaving 13 bases between them. There are 14 residues in the CDR3. The germline gives CDR1 MNHNS, CDR2 SASEGT. The CDR3 bases are TGTGCCAGCAGTGTCTCGACAGGAACCACTGAAGCTTTCTTT. Its translation is CASSVSTGTTEAFF.

This clone has only one observation. In nucleotides, the CDR3 is TGTGCCAGCAGCCAGACAAGGTACGAGCAGTACTTC. This translates into CASSQTRYEQYF. The V call is TRBV5-6, the J call TRBJ2-7; no clear D. Germline-derived CDR1 and CDR2 are SGHDT and YYEEEE. The CDR3 runs to 12 residues. V was trimmed by 4 bases and J by 4 bases, leaving 9 bases between them.

This clone was seen only once. The chain uses TRBV7-6 and TRBJ2-1, with TRBD2 matching 7 bases. The germline V gene encodes CDR1 SGHVS and CDR2 FNYEAQ. The CDR3 extends over 15 amino acids. The V and J ends lost 4 bases and 16 bases, in that order; junction bases with no gene match: 19. The CDR3 is CASSSSGRGSREEFF. The CDR3 nucleotides are TGTGCCAGCAGCTCGTCGGGGCGGGGAAGCCGGGAGGAATTCTTC.

The V gene is TRBV27, the J gene TRBJ2-7, with D possibly matching TRBD2 (6 bases). The CDR3 has 15 residues. Germline assignment: CDR1 MNHEY and CDR2 SMNVEV (reference sequence). The V gene lost 6 bases and the J gene lost 2 bases, with 17 bases spanning the gap. The chain's CDR3 is CASSLHAGLPYEQYF. In DNA form, the CDR3 reads TGTGCCAGCAGCCTTCATGCCGGACTACCCTACGAGCAGTACTTC.

The chain links TRBV5-4 to TRBJ2-3; D might be TRBD2 (6 bases). The V and J ends lost 1 base and 4 bases respectively, with 7 bases between them. Germline V CDR1 and CDR2: SGHNT, YYREEE (reference sequence). This CDR3 is built from 13 residues. Here the CDR3 reads CASSLSGADTQYF. The CDR3 DNA reads as TGTGCCAGCAGCTTGTCGGGGGCAGATACGCAGTATTTT. Full variable domain (missing parts from reference TRBV5-4 and TRBJ2-3): ETGVTQSPTHLIKTRGQQVTLRCSSQSGHNTVSWYQQALGQGPQFIFQYYREEENGRGNFPPRFSGLQFPNYSSELNVNALELDDSALYLCASSLSGADTQYFGPGTRLTVL.

The chain uses TRBV27 and TRBJ1-1, with D hard to call. V dropped 3 bases and J dropped 8 bases, with 13 bases sitting between them. The CDR3 sequence is 13 residues long. Germline V gene lookup returns CDR1 MNHEY and CDR2 SMNVEV (reference sequence). Here the CDR3 DNA reads TGTGCCAGCAGTTTTTGGAGTGAGTCCGAAGCTTTCTTT. Its translation: CASSFWSESEAFF.